These 20 T cell receptor beta chains were all obtained from the same sample, sequenced in a study of T cell responses to AZD1222 COVID-19 vaccine. Here immunoSEQ multiplex PCR was the method, and the copy in TCRdb shows in-frame clones only, minus some. The sample lists 100,000 to 150,000 clones, 87% seen once, with approximately 1.5% in the top ten. Sequencing used peripheral blood, obtained on day 0 of AZD1222 vaccination. These receptors came from an adult in good health.

This clone was detected once. J is TRBJ1-5 and V is TRBV7-2; TRBD1 might be the D (5 bases). The CDR3 contains 14 residues. Germline CDR1 and CDR2: SGHTA and FQGNSA. Trimming cost V 0 bases and J 7 bases, with 10 bases left between them. This CDR3 reads CASSLAGGSQPQHF. Here the CDR3 DNA reads TGTGCCAGCAGCTTAGCGGGGGGTTCCCAGCCCCAGCATTTT. The whole variable domain, remainder taken from reference TRBV7-2 and TRBJ1-5, is GAGVSQSPSNKVTEKGKDVELRCDPISGHTALYWYRQSLGQGLEFLIYFQGNSAPDKSGLPSDRFSAERTGGSVSTLTIQRTQQEDSAVYLCASSLAGGSQPQHFGDGTRLSIL.

The J gene is TRBJ1-1, the V gene TRBV7-9; 12 positions match TRBD1. The trim removed 5 bases at V and 5 bases at J, leaving 9 bases unmatched. CDR1 is SEHNR, CDR2 FQNEAQ, per germline (reference sequence). This CDR3 comprises 16 residues. The CDR3 protein is CASSRQGTGGRTEAFF. The CDR3 DNA sequence: TGTGCCAGCAGCCGACAAGGGACAGGGGGCCGTACTGAAGCTTTCTTT. Full variable domain (rest looked up from reference TRBV7-9 and TRBJ1-1): DTGVSQNPRHKITKRGQNVTFRCDPISEHNRLYWYRQTLGQGPEFLTYFQNEAQLEKSRLLSDRFSAERPKGSFSTLEIQRTEQGDSAMYLCASSRQGTGGRTEAFFGQGTRLTVV.

The rearrangement joins TRBV12-5 to TRBJ2-3; D remains unclear. Trimming took 4 bases from V and 10 from J, leaving 15 bases between them. In germline, CDR1 is LGHNT, CDR2 FRNRAP. The CDR3 sequence is 13 residues long. CDR3 protein: CASGSLHLAPQYF. CDR3 bases: TGTGCTAGTGGTTCCCTCCATTTGGCTCCGCAGTATTTT.

Only one count was recorded for this clone. This rearrangement joins TRBV11-3 to TRBJ2-1, with 7 bases that match TRBD1. The CDR3 covers 17 residues. The trim removed 5 bases at V and 0 bases at J, leaving 10 bases unmatched. Germline V gives CDR1 SGHNT, CDR2 YENEEA. CDR3 coding DNA: TGTGCCAGCAGCCCCCACAGAGGGACAGTCTCCTACAATGAGCAGTTCTTC. Its translation is CASSPHRGTVSYNEQFF.

The chain uses TRBV4-3 and TRBJ1-5; D is perhaps TRBD1 (6 bases). Trimming removed 1 base from V and 2 bases from J, with 12 bases in between. The CDR3 covers 16 residues. CDR1 and CDR2 (germline): LGHNA, YSLEER. The CDR3 reads CASSQGRAGGNQPQHF. DNA for the CDR3: TGCGCCAGCAGCCAAGGTAGGGCAGGGGGCAATCAGCCCCAGCATTTT.

DNA of the CDR3: TGTGCCAGCAGTCCATCGGACAGGGGGCACTATGGCTACACCTTC. Amino acid sequence: CASSPSDRGHYGYTF. The chain recombines TRBV27 with TRBJ1-2; 11 nucleotides line up with TRBD1. The CDR3 is 15 amino acids. V gave up 5 bases and J gave up 3 bases; unmatched junction bases: 5. From germline, CDR1 is MNHEY and CDR2 SMNVEV (reference sequence).

Only a few counts were recorded for this clone. The gene calls are TRBV11-2 and TRBJ1-6; tentatively, D is TRBD1 (5 bases). The V end was cut by 1 base, the J end by 2 bases, with 9 bases between. CDR1 and CDR2 from the germline V gene are SGHAT and FQNNGV. CDR3 length: 16 residues. The CDR3 DNA follows: TGTGCCAGCAGCTTAGCGCGGGGCCCCTATAATTCACCCCTCCACTTT. It is translated as CASSLARGPYNSPLHF.

This clone was recorded only once. This rearrangement joins TRBV19 to TRBJ1-1; no reliable D call. V lost 6 bases, J lost 4 bases, and 9 bases lay in between. Per the germline V gene, CDR1 is LNHDA and CDR2 is SQIVND (reference sequence). There are 12 residues in the CDR3. DNA for the CDR3: TGTGCCAGTAGGCAGCCTGCCACTGAAGCTTTCTTT. This sequence encodes CASRQPATEAFF.

J is TRBJ1-1 and V is TRBV4-1, with D perhaps TRBD1 (6 bases). The CDR3 sequence is 15 residues long. CDR1 is MGHRA, CDR2 YSYEKL, per germline. V was clipped by 0 bases and J by 4 bases, with 12 bases between them. CDR3 amino acids: CASSQETGAGTEAFF. The CDR3 bases are TGCGCCAGCAGCCAAGAGACGGGGGCAGGCACTGAAGCTTTCTTT.

V is TRBV5-1 and J is TRBJ1-5, with D possibly matching TRBD1 (6 bases). CDR1 is SGHRS, CDR2 YFSETQ, per germline. The V gene lost 4 bases and the J gene lost 1 base, with 9 bases spanning the gap. The CDR3 runs 14 residues. This CDR3 reads CASSPTGSNQPQHF. The CDR3 nucleotides are TGCGCCAGCAGCCCGACAGGAAGCAATCAGCCCCAGCATTTT.

In regard to this clone: Other DNA sequences in this specimen translate into the identical CDR3. The chain has TRBV20-1 and TRBJ2-5; no firm D call. CDR1 and CDR2 (germline): DFQATT, SNEGSKA (reference sequence). V was cut by 5 bases and J by 5 bases, with 9 bases left in between. The CDR3 is 11 amino acids. CDR3 nucleotide sequence: TGCAGTGCTGGCCCTGGGGAGACCCAGTACTTC. Amino acid sequence: CSAGPGETQYF.

This clone has a handful of counts. This chain uses TRBV28 with TRBJ1-5, with unresolved D. V was cut by 5 bases and J by 1 base, with 15 bases left in between. Germline lookup yields CDR1 MDHEN and CDR2 SYDVKM. The CDR3 contains 16 residues. The CDR3 DNA sequence: TGTGCCAGCAGTGGCCGTGGCTTCCGCAGCAATCAGCCCCAGCATTTT. It translates to CASSGRGFRSNQPQHF.

This sequence joins TRBV24-1 and TRBJ1-5, with D perhaps matching TRBD1 (6 bases). The CDR3 runs to 15 residues. Germline CDR1 reads KGHDR; CDR2 reads SFDVKD. V lost 2 bases, J lost 4 bases, and 11 bases lay in between. The CDR3 DNA reads as TGTGCCACCAGTGATTCCCGGGACATTAATCAGCCCCAGCATTTT. This codes for CATSDSRDINQPQHF.

The CDR3: CASSQGWLAGDPGRAQYF. The CDR3 nucleotides read TGCGCCAGCAGCCAAGGGTGGCTAGCGGGGGACCCCGGGCGGGCCCAGTACTTC. The chain joins TRBV4-1 to TRBJ2-5; 10 positions agree with TRBD2. Germline V gene sequence: CDR1 MGHRA, CDR2 YSYEKL. The CDR3 extends over 18 amino acids. The ends lost 1 base at V and 9 bases at J; junction bases unmatched: 17.

The chain employs TRBV3-1 (or the pseudogene TRBV3-2) and TRBJ1-5; D gene unclear. V lost 1 base and J 12 bases, leaving 10 bases between the germline ends. The germline CDR1 and CDR2 sequences are LGHDT and YNNKEL (reference sequence). The CDR3 has 12 amino acids. Written as DNA, the CDR3 is TGTGCCAGCAGCCAAGGGTCGCGACGCCAGCATTTT. Protein sequence: CASSQGSRRQHF.

The chain uses TRBV19 and TRBJ1-4; the D gene is possibly TRBD1 (6 bases). CDR3 size: 15 residues. Germline V lookup: CDR1 LNHDA, CDR2 SQIVND (reference sequence). V lost 3 bases and J 4 bases, leaving 12 bases between the germline ends. Written as DNA, the CDR3 is TGTGCCAGTAGTATGAGCGGGGGCGTTAATGAAAAACTGTTTTTT. The encoded protein is CASSMSGGVNEKLFF.

This rearrangement joins TRBV6-5 to TRBJ1-1; weak D call: TRBD1 (5 bases). CDR1 and CDR2 (germline): MNHEY, SVGAGI. The CDR3 is made up of 14 amino acids. The V end lost 9 bases, the J end lost 1 base, and 15 bases lay between the germline ends. CDR3 nucleotide sequence: TGTGCCAGTGAACCCGGAACAGGGAACACTGAAGCTTTCTTT. It codes for CASEPGTGNTEAFF.

This clone was seen only a few times. The chain is built from TRBV30 and TRBJ1-2; D gene uncertain. The germline V gene encodes CDR1 GTSNPN and CDR2 SVGIG (reference sequence). V lost 5 bases, J lost 6 bases, and 10 bases lay in between. The CDR3 runs to 11 residues. The CDR3 protein is CAWGERNGYTF. In DNA form, the CDR3 reads TGTGCCTGGGGTGAAAGAAATGGCTACACCTTC.

In DNA form, the CDR3 reads TGTGCCAGCAGCTTAGGTATAGCGGGCTCCTACAATGAGCAGTTCTTC. Translation: CASSLGIAGSYNEQFF. V is TRBV7-2 and J is TRBJ2-1, with TRBD2 matching over 7 bases. Germline assignment: CDR1 SGHTA and CDR2 FQGNSA. The length of the CDR3 is 16 residues. V was clipped by 1 base and J by 0 bases; unmatched bases: 3. Based on the CDR3 plus reference TRBV7-2 and TRBJ2-1, the full variable domain is GAGVSQSPSNKVTEKGKDVELRCDPISGHTALYWYRQSLGQGLEFLIYFQGNSAPDKSGLPSDRFSAERTGGSVSTLTIQRTQQEDSAVYLCASSLGIAGSYNEQFFGPGTRLTVL.

This sequence joins TRBV5-4 and TRBJ2-3; the match to TRBD2 covers 11 bases. The CDR3 is 17 amino acids. The germline V gene has CDR1 SGHNT and CDR2 YYREEE (reference sequence). With V trimmed by 2 bases and J by 1 base, 6 bases remained unmatched. CDR3 sequence: CASSFISGGAGTDTQYF. DNA of the CDR3: TGTGCCAGCAGCTTTATTAGCGGGGGGGCCGGCACAGATACGCAGTATTTT. The complete variable domain, with remaining parts taken from reference TRBV5-4 and TRBJ2-3, reads ETGVTQSPTHLIKTRGQQVTLRCSSQSGHNTVSWYQQALGQGPQFIFQYYREEENGRGNFPPRFSGLQFPNYSSELNVNALELDDSALYLCASSFISGGAGTDTQYFGPGTRLTVL.